The T cell receptor (beta chain) under discussion was sequenced for a study of cytomegalovirus exposure and HLA in healthy donors. General observations from the study: Most TCR sequences were uncommon, yet certain public TCRs appeared in many donors. With high specificity and sensitivity, the classifier reportedly diagnosed cytomegalovirus status.

Comment on this clone: Its antigen is still unknown.

A multiplex PCR was run with 60 Vbeta primers and 13 Jbeta primers. The table came from immunoSEQ multiplex PCR; TCRdb's copy has only in-frame clones and leaves some out. This sample has tens of thousands of clones, with 80% to 90% found just once. Germline loops: CDR1 SNHLY, CDR2 FYNNEI. The CDR3 has 13 residues. Between the trimmed V and J ends, which lost 5 bases and 2 bases, there was a span of 9 bases. The origin of this receptor is a woman aged 25-40 years in good health and CMV-seropositive. The material sequenced was PBMCs. This chain joins TRBV2 and TRBJ2-5, with a tentative D call TRBD1 (5 bases). This chain's CDR3 is CASSSQGQETQYF. CDR3 nucleotides: TGTGCCAGCAGTTCCCAGGGTCAAGAGACCCAGTACTTC. The full variable domain, with the rest looked up from reference TRBV2 and TRBJ2-5, is EPEVTQTPSHQVTQMGQEVILRCVPISNHLYFYWYRQILGQKVEFLVSFYNNEISEKSEIFDDQFSVERPDGSNFTLKIRSTKLEDSAMYFCASSSQGQETQYFGPGTRLLVL.